A selection of T cell receptor beta chains follows, all from one sample in a study of blood T cell repertoires in COVID-19. The table came from immunoSEQ multiplex PCR; TCRdb's copy has only in-frame clones and leaves some out. The repertoire has about 110,000 clones, around 90% of them found once; the top ten carry around 5.1%. The sample consisted of peripheral blood. These receptors were taken from a human donor in a cohort sampled during active COVID-19. CDR3s include the opening cysteine and the closing phenylalanine or tryptophan. D genes are given only for firm matches.

TRBJ2-7 TRBV6-1 NA CASSDLYEQYF TGTGCCAGCAGTGACCTGTACGAGCAGTACTTC
TRBJ1-2 TRBV19 NA CASSLYQQGQRYTF TGTGCCAGCTCCCTTTACCAACAGGGCCAACGCTACACCTTC
TRBJ1-1 TRBV19 TRBD1 CASSSRDSLNTEAFF TGTGCCAGTAGTTCCCGGGACAGCTTGAACACTGAAGCTTTCTTT
TRBJ1-1 TRBV19 TRBD1 CASSGRGMNTEAFF TGTGCCAGTAGTGGCAGGGGGATGAACACTGAAGCTTTCTTT
TRBJ2-3 TRBV29-1 TRBD1 CSVARGLQGLSTDTQYF TGCAGCGTGGCAAGGGGGCTTCAGGGTCTTAGCACAGATACGCAGTATTTT
TRBJ1-1 TRBV2 NA CASRTGLNTEAFF TGTGCCAGCAGAACAGGGTTGAACACTGAAGCTTTCTTT
TRBJ2-7 TRBV3-1/TRBV3-2 NA CASSQEAGDYEQYF TGTGCCAGCAGCCAAGAGGCAGGGGACTACGAGCAGTACTTC
TRBJ1-6 TRBV9 TRBD1 CASSGTGGSGSPLHF TGTGCCAGCAGCGGGACAGGGGGATCAGGGTCACCCCTCCACTTT
TRBJ1-2 TRBV10-3 TRBD1 CAISGSGTGVGYTF TGTGCCATCAGTGGGAGCGGGACAGGGGTTGGCTACACCTTC
TRBJ2-1 TRBV27 NA CASSLEPGRATYNEQFF TGTGCCAGCAGTTTAGAACCGGGTCGCGCTACCTACAATGAGCAGTTCTTC
TRBJ1-1 TRBV11-2 NA CASSLVGPGFAAFF TGTGCCAGCAGCTTAGTGGGGCCAGGGTTTGCGGCTTTCTTT
TRBJ2-7 TRBV5-8 TRBD1 CASSAPGQMYEQYF TGTGCCAGCAGCGCACCGGGACAGATGTACGAGCAGTACTTC
TRBJ2-1 TRBV11-2 NA CASSLEPGNEQFF TGTGCCAGCAGCTTAGAACCGGGCAATGAGCAGTTCTTC